A single sample is the source of the 18 T cell receptor beta chains below, sequenced in a study of T cell responses to AZD1222 COVID-19 vaccine. Some clones are missing from TCRdb's copy, which holds only in-frame ones; the method was immunoSEQ multiplex PCR. The sample records 100,000 to 150,000 clones, under 95% being singletons. The sequences come from peripheral blood, collected 28 days after the second AZD1222 dose. The receptors here all came from an adult who received the AZD1222 COVID-19 vaccine.

The chain uses TRBV28 and TRBJ1-4; D remains unclear. CDR1 and CDR2 (germline): MDHEN, SYDVKM. This CDR3 has 11 amino acids. Trimming stripped 2 bases from V and 10 bases from J, with 5 bases between. The CDR3 region is CASSLSGKLFF. In DNA, the CDR3 is TGTGCCAGCAGTTTAAGCGGAAAACTGTTTTTT.

In nucleotides, the CDR3 is TGTGCCAGCAGTTGGTCCTTTAGCGGTAACACCGGGGAGCTGTTTTTT. Translated: CASSWSFSGNTGELFF. J is TRBJ2-2 and V is TRBV6-4; a weak D match, TRBD2 (6 bases). Between the trimmed V and J ends, which lost 5 bases and 2 bases, there was a span of 15 bases. CDR3 length equals 16 residues. The germline CDR1 and CDR2 sequences are MRHNA and SNTAGT.

The chain combines TRBV5-6 with TRBJ2-1; a possible D gene is TRBD1 (6 bases). CDR1 is SGHDT and CDR2 is YYEEEE in the germline V gene. V was pared by 5 bases and J by 3 bases, with 18 bases between. The CDR3 covers 16 residues. The CDR3 DNA follows: TGTGCCAGCAGTCCGATGGCCAGGGGCGGCTACAATGAGCAGTTCTTC. Translating it yields CASSPMARGGYNEQFF.

V and J are TRBV30 and TRBJ1-2; tentatively, D is TRBD1 (6 bases). Germline V gives CDR1 GTSNPN, CDR2 SVGIG (reference sequence). Deletions cut 1 base from V and 8 bases from J, with 14 bases between. The length of the CDR3 is 13 residues. The chain's CDR3 is CAWSGAAGVGYTF. The CDR3 DNA reads TGTGCCTGGAGTGGGGCGGCAGGGGTAGGCTACACCTTC. Variable domain in full (rest from reference TRBV30 and TRBJ1-2): SQTIHQWPATLVQPVGSPLSLECTVEGTSNPNLYWYRQAAGRGLQLLFYSVGIGQISSEVPQNLSASRPQDRQFILSSKKLLLSDSGFYLCAWSGAAGVGYTFGSGTRLTVV.

The chain combines TRBV5-1 with TRBJ2-7; the D is unclear. The germline CDR1 and CDR2 sequences are SGHRS and YFSETQ. This CDR3 is 14 amino acids long. Between the trimmed V and J ends, which lost 4 bases and 2 bases, there was a span of 13 bases. The CDR3 spells CASSPTVGTYEQYF. The DNA of the CDR3 is TGCGCCAGCAGCCCCACAGTGGGGACCTACGAGCAGTACTTC.

The V gene is TRBV4-2, the J gene TRBJ2-5; D perhaps matches TRBD1 (5 bases). With 1 base removed from V and 2 bases from J, the gap between germline ends came to 11 bases. CDR1 and CDR2 (germline): LGHNA, YNFKEQ. The CDR3 contains 15 residues. For the CDR3, the DNA is TGTGCCAGCAGCCAAGGTACAGGTCGGCAAGAGACCCAGTACTTC. This gives the protein CASSQGTGRQETQYF.

J is TRBJ1-2 and V is TRBV11-2, with D possibly TRBD1 on 5 matching bases. The ends were cut back, 6 bases at V and 4 bases at J, with 15 bases in the middle. Germline lookup yields CDR1 SGHAT and CDR2 FQNNGV. There are 14 residues in the CDR3. CDR3 residues: CASRVDGGIYGYTF. CDR3 coding DNA: TGTGCCAGCAGAGTTGACGGGGGTATCTATGGCTACACCTTC.

The V and J genes are TRBV7-3 and TRBJ2-1, with 11 bases that match TRBD2. After removal of 1 base from V and 2 bases from J, the junction contained 1 base not matched to a gene. Germline V gives CDR1 SGHTA, CDR2 FQGTGA. The CDR3 sequence is 16 residues long. The CDR3 here is CASSLMGLAAYNEQFF. As DNA, the CDR3 is TGTGCCAGCAGCTTAATGGGACTAGCGGCCTACAATGAGCAGTTCTTC.

The chain joins TRBV7-3 to TRBJ1-6; D is unresolved. V was clipped by 5 bases and J by 7 bases, with 15 bases between them. Germline assignment: CDR1 SGHTA and CDR2 FQGTGA. The CDR3 is made up of 15 amino acids. This CDR3 is CASSRLGMGNSPLHF. CDR3 coding DNA: TGTGCCAGCAGCCGCCTCGGAATGGGGAATTCACCCCTCCACTTT.

The chain is built from TRBV30 and TRBJ1-1, with no clear D. The CDR3 runs 11 residues. V gave up 6 bases and J gave up 6 bases, with 11 bases separating them. Germline V lookup: CDR1 GTSNPN, CDR2 SVGIG (reference sequence). CDR3 bases: TGTGCCTGTGACTGGGAGGCTGAAGCTTTCTTT. Translated: CACDWEAEAFF.

J is TRBJ2-5 and V is TRBV20-1; D ambiguous. V lost 7 bases and J lost 2, with 8 bases in between. Germline V gives CDR1 DFQATT, CDR2 SNEGSKA (reference sequence). This CDR3 contains 11 residues. CDR3 in amino acids: CSVSNQETQYF. Here the CDR3 DNA reads TGCAGTGTCAGCAATCAAGAGACCCAGTACTTC.

This chain connects TRBV4-1 to TRBJ1-2; D is perhaps TRBD1 (6 bases). The ends were cut back, 3 bases at V and 4 bases at J, with 12 bases in the middle. Germline V gene lookup returns CDR1 MGHRA and CDR2 YSYEKL. The CDR3 is 14 residues long. CDR3 sequence: CASSQGTGTYGYTF. CDR3 sequence (DNA): TGCGCCAGCAGCCAGGGAACAGGGACCTATGGCTACACCTTC.

This sequence joins TRBV6-5 and TRBJ1-6, with D maybe TRBD1 (6 bases). The germline CDR1 and CDR2 sequences are MNHEY and SVGAGI. V lost 6 bases to trimming and J lost 10 bases, with 13 bases between them. The CDR3 contains 13 residues. CDR3 amino acids: CASSRGVGSPLHF. CDR3 DNA: TGTGCCAGCAGCAGGGGAGTCGGGTCACCCCTCCACTTT.

The V gene is TRBV4-2, the J gene TRBJ1-5; 8 bases align to TRBD1. Germline trimming cut 1 base from V and 2 bases from J; bases unmatched to any gene: 4. The CDR3 has 16 residues. Germline-derived CDR1 and CDR2 are LGHNA and YNFKEQ. The CDR3 is CASSQGAQGGNQPQHF. CDR3 nucleotide sequence: TGTGCCAGCAGCCAAGGGGCACAGGGGGGCAATCAGCCCCAGCATTTT.

The chain couples TRBV27 to TRBJ2-1; D might be TRBD1 (6 bases). The CDR3 spans 15 residues. Trimming left V 0 bases short and J 7 bases short, with 13 bases between. Germline V gene sequence: CDR1 MNHEY, CDR2 SMNVEV (reference sequence). Here the CDR3 DNA reads TGTGCCAGCAGTTTATCGCAAGGCAGGGGAAATGAGCAGTTCTTC. It encodes CASSLSQGRGNEQFF.

J is TRBJ2-5 and V is TRBV5-1, with a weak D call TRBD2 (6 bases). CDR3 length equals 16 residues. Germline V lookup: CDR1 SGHRS, CDR2 YFSETQ. The V and J ends lost 4 bases and 0 bases respectively, with 16 bases between them. The DNA for the CDR3 is TGCGCCAGCAGCCCCCTAGACGGGGGTTACCAAGAGACCCAGTACTTC. Amino acid sequence: CASSPLDGGYQETQYF.

In this sample, this clone turned up once. The chain combines TRBV30 with TRBJ1-1, with a tentative D call TRBD1 (6 bases). From germline, CDR1 is GTSNPN and CDR2 SVGIG (reference sequence). The CDR3 has 13 amino acids. Trimming cost V 5 bases and J 4 bases, with 14 bases left between them. The CDR3 spells CAWGGTGTTEAFF. As DNA, the CDR3 is TGTGCCTGGGGGGGAACAGGGACCACTGAAGCTTTCTTT.

The V gene is TRBV4-1, the J gene TRBJ2-2, with TRBD2 as a possible D gene (6 bases). CDR1 is MGHRA and CDR2 is YSYEKL in the germline V gene. CDR3 size: 15 residues. V shed 2 bases and J shed 4 bases, with 11 bases lying between them. The CDR3 DNA follows: TGCGCCAGCAGCCAAACCGGGAGTAGCACCGGGGAGCTGTTTTTT. It is translated as CASSQTGSSTGELFF.